Below are 27 T cell receptor beta chains sequenced from a single sample in a study of T cell repertoires in cytomegalovirus infection. TCRdb re-derived calls from the reads in MiXCR, one entry per CDR3 protein. The sample records roughly 300,000 distinct CDR3 sequences, 9.5% being singletons. Sequencing was carried out using PBMCs. The receptors were gathered from a human donor in good health (CMV status not recorded). Some clones in this sample may be carry-over from other donors' samples.

This clonotype was seen a handful of times. The chain is built from TRBV27 and TRBJ2-7; 7 nucleotides agree with TRBD2. V lost 4 bases and J lost 5; bases outside the gene matches: 2. The CDR3 runs 12 residues. The germline CDR1 and CDR2 sequences are MNHEY and SMNVEV (reference sequence). The CDR3 here is CASSSGLDEQYF. DNA of the CDR3: TGTGCCAGCAGTTCTGGACTAGACGAGCAGTACTTC.

This clonotype was seen at least ten times. The chain combines TRBV7-6 with TRBJ2-1; weak D call: TRBD1 (6 bases). The CDR3 contains 15 residues. Germline-derived CDR1 and CDR2 are SGHVS and FNYEAQ. V was pared by 1 base and J by 2 bases, with 9 bases between. CDR3 protein: CASSLGGQTYNEQFF. CDR3 nucleotides: TGTGCCAGCAGCTTAGGCGGACAGACCTACAATGAGCAGTTCTTC. The full variable domain, with the rest looked up from reference TRBV7-6 and TRBJ2-1, is GAGVSQSPRYKVTKRGQDVALRCDPISGHVSLYWYRQALGQGPEFLTYFNYEAQQDKSGLPNDRFSAERPEGSISTLTIQRTEQRDSAMYRCASSLGGQTYNEQFFGPGTRLTVL.

This clonotype has just a few counts. The chain recombines TRBV23-1 with TRBJ2-7; TRBD1 or TRBD2 may be the D gene (6 bases each). TRBV23-1 is assigned to the ORF class and has an uncertain function. The CDR3 loop spans 18 amino acids. Trimming removed 4 bases at V and 6 bases at J, with 28 bases between. CDR3 DNA sequence: TGCGCCAGCAGTCTTTTGTTAGGGGGGCCCTCGAGTTTTGGCGAGCAGTACTTC. Protein sequence: CASSLLLGGPSSFGEQYF.

Many counts were recorded for this clonotype. The V and J genes are TRBV7-6 and TRBJ2-6; D unresolved. Germline V gene lookup returns CDR1 SGHVS and CDR2 FNYEAQ. The CDR3 is 17 amino acids. V was trimmed by 8 bases and J by 0 bases, leaving 17 bases between them. CDR3 DNA sequence: TGTGCCAGCCGTCCTTCAGTGGCCTCCTCTGGGGCCAACGTCCTGACTTTC. This codes for CASRPSVASSGANVLTF.

This clonotype appeared a few times. J is TRBJ1-5 and V is TRBV30; 7 nucleotides agree with TRBD1. The CDR3 sequence is 14 residues long. CDR1 and CDR2 from the germline V gene are GTSNPN and SVGIG (reference sequence). Trimming cost V 8 bases and J 6 bases; bases outside gene matches: 13. DNA for the CDR3: TGTGCCCTGGATACAGGGGACCGCCGTCAGCCCCAGCATTTT. Its translation is CALDTGDRRQPQHF.

This rearrangement joins TRBV20-1 to TRBJ1-6; D is undetermined. Trimming stripped 5 bases from V and 8 bases from J, with 13 bases between. This CDR3 contains 13 residues. Germline loops: CDR1 DFQATT, CDR2 SNEGSKA (reference sequence). This chain's CDR3 is CSASPGNDSPLHF. The CDR3, as DNA: TGCAGTGCTTCCCCCGGGAATGATTCACCCCTCCACTTT.

This clonotype was recorded many times. CDR3 amino acids: CASSLSGTGWETQYF. The CDR3 DNA is TGTGCCAGCAGCTTATCGGGGACAGGGTGGGAGACCCAGTACTTC. V and J are TRBV7-8 and TRBJ2-5, with 9 bases matching TRBD1. Germline loops: CDR1 SGHVS, CDR2 FQNEAQ. Germline trimming cut 2 bases from V and 5 bases from J; bases unmatched to any gene: 6. This CDR3 has 15 residues.

The J gene is TRBJ2-1, the V gene TRBV18; TRBD2 aligns across 11 bases. The CDR3 has 16 amino acids. The J segment lost 8 bases and the V segment lost 5 bases, leaving 11 bases of the junction unmatched. The germline V gene has CDR1 KGHSH and CDR2 LQKENI. The CDR3 DNA reads TGTGCCAGCTCAAAAACCGGGACTAGCGGTCGGCATGAGCAGTTCTTC. Protein product: CASSKTGTSGRHEQFF.

This chain uses TRBV20-1 with TRBJ2-7; TRBD2 matches at 8 bases. The junction had 7 bases not matched to a gene; V was cut back by 6 bases and J by 3 bases. The CDR3 runs to 13 residues. Germline V gene sequence: CDR1 DFQATT, CDR2 SNEGSKA (reference sequence). CDR3 region: CSADPSGSYEQYF. The CDR3, as DNA: TGCAGTGCCGACCCGAGCGGGAGCTACGAGCAGTACTTC.

In this sample, this clonotype turned up a few times. The junction and the germline gene differ at one end; a read error may be behind it. This sequence joins TRBV6-6 and TRBJ2-1; 8 bases match TRBD2. This CDR3 is 12 amino acids long. The germline V gene has CDR1 MNHNY and CDR2 SVGAGI (reference sequence). The CDR3 coding sequence is TGTGCCAGCAGTTACGTAGCGGGACACGGCTCCTTC. Translation gives CASSYVAGHGSF.

This clonotype was detected a few times. The chain combines TRBV7-6 with TRBJ1-4, with D uncertain. Deletions cut 5 bases from V and 5 bases from J, with 12 bases between. The CDR3 spans 14 residues. Germline lookup yields CDR1 SGHVS and CDR2 FNYEAQ. As DNA, the CDR3 is TGTGCCAGCAGCAATACAGAACCGAATGAAAAACTGTTTTTT. Residues: CASSNTEPNEKLFF. The whole variable domain, filled in from reference TRBV7-6 and TRBJ1-4, reads GAGVSQSPRYKVTKRGQDVALRCDPISGHVSLYWYRQALGQGPEFLTYFNYEAQQDKSGLPNDRFSAERPEGSISTLTIQRTEQRDSAMYRCASSNTEPNEKLFFGSGTQLSVL.

The chain carries TRBV7-2 and TRBJ2-3, with D possibly matching TRBD2 (5 bases). Germline CDR1 and CDR2: SGHTA and FQGNSA. Trimming shortened V by 3 bases and J by 4 bases, and 14 bases separated the two germline ends. CDR3 length: 15 residues. The CDR3 is CASSFSAEESDTQYF. In nucleotides, the CDR3 is TGTGCCAGCAGCTTTTCAGCGGAGGAATCAGATACGCAGTATTTT.

This clonotype was observed at least ten times. This sequence joins TRBV20-1 and TRBJ2-1; the match to TRBD2 covers 7 bases. V dropped 6 bases and J dropped 8; count of bases not matched to a gene: 7. The germline gives CDR1 DFQATT, CDR2 SNEGSKA (reference sequence). The CDR3 covers 12 residues. For the CDR3, the DNA is TGCAGTGCCTGGGGGGGACGGGATGAGCAGTTCTTC. This gives the protein CSAWGGRDEQFF.

The chain has TRBV5-1 and TRBJ1-1; the match to TRBD1 covers 7 bases. Trimming cost V 3 bases and J 10 bases; bases outside gene matches: 6. The CDR3 runs to 12 residues. Germline V gene lookup returns CDR1 SGHRS and CDR2 YFSETQ. CDR3 in amino acids: CASSSGTATAFF. CDR3 in DNA: TGCGCCAGCAGCTCAGGGACAGCCACAGCTTTCTTT. Combining the CDR3 with reference TRBV5-1 and TRBJ1-1 gives the whole variable domain KAGVTQTPRYLIKTRGQQVTLSCSPISGHRSVSWYQQTPGQGLQFLFEYFSETQRNKGNFPGRFSGRQFSNSRSEMNVSTLELGDSALYLCASSSGTATAFFGQGTRLTVV.

CDR3 bases: TGCGCCAGCAGCTTGCGACTAGAGATCGGGGAGCTGTTTTTT. It is translated as CASSLRLEIGELFF. The chain is built from TRBV5-1 and TRBJ2-2, with a tentative D call TRBD2 (6 bases). The CDR3 is 14 amino acids. The V gene's germline CDR1 is SGHRS and CDR2 YFSETQ. V was cut by 1 base and J by 7 bases, with 11 bases left in between.

The gene calls are TRBV6-2 or TRBV6-3 and TRBJ2-1; the D is unclear. Trimming cost V 2 bases and J 3 bases, with 14 bases left between them. Germline CDR1 and CDR2: MNHEY and SVGEGT. This CDR3 spans 16 amino acids. The CDR3 DNA sequence: TGTGCCAGCAGTTACCCCCCAGGCACTGTCTACAATGAGCAGTTCTTC. It is translated as CASSYPPGTVYNEQFF.

The V call is TRBV19, the J call TRBJ1-2; 12 bases map to TRBD1. Per the germline V gene, CDR1 is LNHDA and CDR2 is SQIVND (reference sequence). Unmatched junction bases numbered 7, after V lost 3 bases and J lost 8 bases. The CDR3 has 15 residues. CDR3 DNA: TGTGCCAGTAGTATTCCGGGACAGGGGGCAGAAGGCTACACCTTC. Its translation: CASSIPGQGAEGYTF.

This clonotype was counted at least ten times. The chain couples TRBV7-2 to TRBJ2-1; tentative D call: TRBD2 (5 bases). The CDR3 extends over 12 amino acids. The V and J ends lost 0 bases and 9 bases respectively, with 6 bases between them. In germline, CDR1 is SGHTA, CDR2 FQGNSA. The CDR3 coding sequence is TGTGCCAGCAGCTTAGCGCGGGCTGAGCAGTTCTTC. It yields the protein CASSLARAEQFF.

At least ten counts were recorded for this clonotype. The J gene is TRBJ2-6, the V gene TRBV6-6, with D hard to call. Trimming cost V 0 bases and J 0 bases, with 18 bases left between them. Per the germline V gene, CDR1 is MNHNY and CDR2 is SVGAGI (reference sequence). This CDR3 has 20 residues. The CDR3 loop reads CASSYSKPWGDTSGANVLTF. The CDR3 nucleotides read TGTGCCAGCAGTTACTCAAAGCCCTGGGGTGACACCTCTGGGGCCAACGTCCTGACTTTC.

This clonotype was recorded once. One base away lies a much larger clone, so this may be a sequencing read error. V and J are TRBV20-1 and TRBJ2-5; maybe TRBD2 (5 bases). This CDR3 region has 11 residues. Germline V lookup: CDR1 DFQATT, CDR2 SNEGSKA (reference sequence). The V and J ends lost 6 bases and 5 bases respectively, with 10 bases between them. The CDR3: CSAGERETQYF. The CDR3 region has the DNA TGCAGTGCCGGGGAGCGGGAGACCCAGTACTTC.

The chain combines TRBV30 with TRBJ1-3; D not resolved. Germline CDR1 reads GTSNPN; CDR2 reads SVGIG (reference sequence). The CDR3 loop spans 15 amino acids. V lost 2 bases and J 0 bases, leaving 11 bases between the germline ends. In DNA form, the CDR3 reads TGTGCCTGGAGTCCCCAGCAGATCTCTGGAAACACCATATATTTT. As protein: CAWSPQQISGNTIYF.

This clonotype was recorded many times. This chain links TRBV7-6 with TRBJ2-3, with D perhaps TRBD1 or TRBD2 (5 bases each). With 4 bases removed from V and 1 base from J, the gap between germline ends came to 15 bases. The length of the CDR3 is 16 residues. Germline values: CDR1 SGHVS, CDR2 FNYEAQ. The CDR3 loop is CASSSAGTTRTDTQYF. For the CDR3, the DNA is TGTGCCAGCAGCTCCGCTGGGACCACCCGCACAGATACGCAGTATTTT. Supplemented by reference TRBV7-6 and TRBJ2-3, the full variable domain reads GAGVSQSPRYKVTKRGQDVALRCDPISGHVSLYWYRQALGQGPEFLTYFNYEAQQDKSGLPNDRFSAERPEGSISTLTIQRTEQRDSAMYRCASSSAGTTRTDTQYFGPGTRLTVL.

The chain combines TRBV12-3 or TRBV12-4 with TRBJ1-6; TRBD1 matches at 9 bases. J lost 9 bases, V lost 3 bases, and 6 bases had no gene match. The CDR3 loop spans 15 amino acids. In DNA form, the CDR3 reads TGTGCCAGCAGTTTTAGGACAGGGGATGTTTCACCCCTCCACTTT. Its protein product is CASSFRTGDVSPLHF.

This clonotype was detected ten times or more. This rearrangement joins TRBV7-2 to TRBJ1-4, with 7 bases lining up with TRBD1. The CDR3 extends over 19 amino acids. J lost 0 bases, V lost 10 bases, and 20 bases had no gene match. Germline values: CDR1 SGHTA, CDR2 FQGNSA. The CDR3 DNA sequence: TGTGCCACCATAGCTCGGGACAGTGGACTTCACGCAACTAATGAAAAACTGTTTTTT. This encodes CATIARDSGLHATNEKLFF. Drawing the rest from reference TRBV7-2 and TRBJ1-4, the complete variable domain is GAGVSQSPSNKVTEKGKDVELRCDPISGHTALYWYRQSLGQGLEFLIYFQGNSAPDKSGLPSDRFSAERTGGSVSTLTIQRTQQEDSAVYLCATIARDSGLHATNEKLFFGSGTQLSVL.

In DNA, the CDR3 is TGTGCCAGCAGCTTAGCTTCCAGTGGGCCACTCGGCTATGGCTACACCTTC. This translates into CASSLASSGPLGYGYTF. The chain links TRBV7-2 to TRBJ1-2; D is unresolved. The V and J ends lost 0 bases and 4 bases respectively, with 18 bases between them. The CDR3 totals 17 residues. Germline-derived CDR1 and CDR2 are SGHTA and FQGNSA.

This clonotype appeared many times. This chain uses TRBV6-1 with TRBJ1-2; 7 bases line up with TRBD1. CDR1 and CDR2 from the germline V gene are MNHNS and SASEGT. This CDR3 has 13 amino acids. Trimming cost V 6 bases and J 5 bases; bases outside gene matches: 6. CDR3 region: CASRQRDSYGYTF. The CDR3 DNA sequence: TGTGCCAGCAGGCAACGGGACAGTTATGGCTACACCTTC.

This clonotype was seen ten or more times. The gene calls are TRBV7-2 and TRBJ1-5, with D possibly being TRBD1 (5 bases). The CDR3 is 15 amino acids. V was shortened by 8 bases and J by 4 bases, with 18 bases between the two germline ends. Germline V CDR1 and CDR2: SGHTA, FQGNSA. CDR3 sequence (DNA): TGTGCCAGCCTCATGACAGCGGGCCTTAATCAGCCCCAGCATTTT. Protein: CASLMTAGLNQPQHF.